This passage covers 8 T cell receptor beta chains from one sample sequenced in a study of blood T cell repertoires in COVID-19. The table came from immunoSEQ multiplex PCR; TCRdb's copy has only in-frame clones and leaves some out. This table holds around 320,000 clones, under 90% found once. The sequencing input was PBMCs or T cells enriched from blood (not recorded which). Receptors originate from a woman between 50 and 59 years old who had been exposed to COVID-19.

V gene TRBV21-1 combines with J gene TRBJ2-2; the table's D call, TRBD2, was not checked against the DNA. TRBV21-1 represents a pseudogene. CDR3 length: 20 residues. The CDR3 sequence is CASSPPSSLAGGVNTGELFF. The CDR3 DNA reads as TGTGCCAGCAGTCCCCCCTCTAGTCTAGCGGGGGGGGTGAACACCGGGGAGCTGTTTTTT.

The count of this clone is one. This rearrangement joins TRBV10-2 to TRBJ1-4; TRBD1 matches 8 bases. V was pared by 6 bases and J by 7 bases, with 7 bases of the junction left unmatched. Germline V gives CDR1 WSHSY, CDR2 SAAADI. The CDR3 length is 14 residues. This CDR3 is CASRVQGGGEKLFF. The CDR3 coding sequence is TGCGCCAGCAGAGTACAGGGGGGAGGTGAAAAACTGTTTTTT.

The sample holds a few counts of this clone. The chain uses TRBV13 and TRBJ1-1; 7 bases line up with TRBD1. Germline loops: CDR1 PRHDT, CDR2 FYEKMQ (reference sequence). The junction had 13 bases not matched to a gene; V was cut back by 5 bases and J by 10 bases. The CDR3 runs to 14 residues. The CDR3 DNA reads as TGTGCCAGCAGCACCAGACAGGGCCGACCGGGAGCTTTCTTT. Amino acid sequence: CASSTRQGRPGAFF.

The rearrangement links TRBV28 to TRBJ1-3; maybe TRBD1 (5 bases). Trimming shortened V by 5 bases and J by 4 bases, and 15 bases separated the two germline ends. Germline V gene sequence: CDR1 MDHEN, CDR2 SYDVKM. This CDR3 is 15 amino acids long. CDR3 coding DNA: TGTGCCAGCAGTCTGGCAGGGTCGTTCGGAAACACCATATATTTT. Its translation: CASSLAGSFGNTIYF.

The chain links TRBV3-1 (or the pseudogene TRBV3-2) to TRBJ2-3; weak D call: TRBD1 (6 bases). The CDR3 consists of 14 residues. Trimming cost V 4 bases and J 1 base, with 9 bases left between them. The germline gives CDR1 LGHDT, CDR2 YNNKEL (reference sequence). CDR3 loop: CASSRAGGTDTQYF. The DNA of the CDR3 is TGTGCCAGCAGCCGGGCAGGGGGCACAGATACGCAGTATTTT.

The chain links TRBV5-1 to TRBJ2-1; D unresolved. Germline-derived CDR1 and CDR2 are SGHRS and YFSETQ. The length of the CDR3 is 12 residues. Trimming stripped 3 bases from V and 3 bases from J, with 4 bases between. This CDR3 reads CASSSYYNEQFF. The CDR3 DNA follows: TGCGCCAGCAGCTCGTACTACAATGAGCAGTTCTTC.

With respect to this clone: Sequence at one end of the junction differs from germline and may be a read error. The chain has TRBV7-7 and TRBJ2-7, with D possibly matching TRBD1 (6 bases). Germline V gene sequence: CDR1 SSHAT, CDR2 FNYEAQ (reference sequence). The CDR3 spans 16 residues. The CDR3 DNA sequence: TGTGCTAGCAGCTCGAATGCCGGGGTCTCAGGGGCCAAGCAGTACTTC. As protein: CASSSNAGVSGAKQYF. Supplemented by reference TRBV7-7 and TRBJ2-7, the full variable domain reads GAGVSQSPRYKVTKRGQDVTLRCDPISSHATLYWYQQALGQGPEFLTYFNYEAQPDKSGLPSDRFSAERPEGSISTLTIQRTEQRDSAMYRCASSSNAGVSGAKQYFGPGTRLTVT.

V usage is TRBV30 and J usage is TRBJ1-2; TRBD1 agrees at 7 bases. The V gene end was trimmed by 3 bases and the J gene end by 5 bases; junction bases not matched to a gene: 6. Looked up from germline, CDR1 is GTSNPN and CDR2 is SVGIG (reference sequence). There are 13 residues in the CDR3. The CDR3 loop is CAWRGQNLYGYTF. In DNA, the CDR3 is TGTGCCTGGAGGGGACAGAATTTATATGGCTACACCTTC.